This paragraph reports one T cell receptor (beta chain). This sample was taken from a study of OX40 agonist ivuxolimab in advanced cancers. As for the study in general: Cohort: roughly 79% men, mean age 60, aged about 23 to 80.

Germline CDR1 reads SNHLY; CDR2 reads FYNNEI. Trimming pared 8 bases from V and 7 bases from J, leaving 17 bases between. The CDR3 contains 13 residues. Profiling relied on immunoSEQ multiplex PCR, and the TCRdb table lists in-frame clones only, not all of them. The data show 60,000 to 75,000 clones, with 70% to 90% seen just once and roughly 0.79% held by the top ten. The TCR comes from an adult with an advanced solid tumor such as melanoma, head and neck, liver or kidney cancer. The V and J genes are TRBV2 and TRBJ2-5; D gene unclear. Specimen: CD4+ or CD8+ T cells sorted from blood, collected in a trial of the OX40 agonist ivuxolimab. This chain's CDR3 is CASAESPHGTQYF. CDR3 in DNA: TGTGCCAGCGCAGAGTCCCCCCACGGGACCCAGTACTTC.